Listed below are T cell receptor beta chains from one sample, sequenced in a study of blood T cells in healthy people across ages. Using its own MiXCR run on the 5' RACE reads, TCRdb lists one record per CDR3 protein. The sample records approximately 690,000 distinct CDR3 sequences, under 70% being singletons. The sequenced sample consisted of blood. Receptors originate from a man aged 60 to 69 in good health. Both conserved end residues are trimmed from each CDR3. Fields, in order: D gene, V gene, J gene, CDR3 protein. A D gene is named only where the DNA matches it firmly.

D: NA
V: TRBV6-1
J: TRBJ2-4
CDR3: ASSEGWVAKNIQY

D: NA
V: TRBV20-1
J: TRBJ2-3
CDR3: SARDLSGTDTQY

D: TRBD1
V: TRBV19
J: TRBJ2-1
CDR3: ASSNRDRGQDEQF

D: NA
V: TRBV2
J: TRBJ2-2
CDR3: ASSSGELF

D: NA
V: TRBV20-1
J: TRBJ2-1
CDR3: SARDPALSSYNEQF

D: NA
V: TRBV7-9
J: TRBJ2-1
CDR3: ASRRGLYNEQF

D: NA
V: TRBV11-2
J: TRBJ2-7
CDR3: ASSLGHLTYEQY

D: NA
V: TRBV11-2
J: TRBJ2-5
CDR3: ASSLDFRVGETQY

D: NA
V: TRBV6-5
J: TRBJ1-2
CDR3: ASSSNRELGYGYT

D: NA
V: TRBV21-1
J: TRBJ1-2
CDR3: ASSKETGTNYGYT

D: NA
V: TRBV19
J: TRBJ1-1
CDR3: ASSIDTNTEAF

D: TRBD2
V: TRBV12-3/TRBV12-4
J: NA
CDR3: ASSLDSGGLAYNEQY

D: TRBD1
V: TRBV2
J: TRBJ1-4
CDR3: ASTRQGANEKLF

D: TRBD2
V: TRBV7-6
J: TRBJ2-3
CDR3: ASSSGRGAADTQY

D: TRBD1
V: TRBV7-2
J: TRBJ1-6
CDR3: ASSSGQGYNSPLH